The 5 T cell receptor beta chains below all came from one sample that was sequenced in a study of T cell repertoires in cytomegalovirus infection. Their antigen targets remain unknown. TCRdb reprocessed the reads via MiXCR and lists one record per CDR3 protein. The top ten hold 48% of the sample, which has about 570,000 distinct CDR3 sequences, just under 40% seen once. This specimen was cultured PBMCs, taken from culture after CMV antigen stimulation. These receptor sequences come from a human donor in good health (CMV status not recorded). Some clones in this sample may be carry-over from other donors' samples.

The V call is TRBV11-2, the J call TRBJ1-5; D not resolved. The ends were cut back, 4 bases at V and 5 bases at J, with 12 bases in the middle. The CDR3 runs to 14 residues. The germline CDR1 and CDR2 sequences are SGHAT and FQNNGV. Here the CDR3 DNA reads TGTGCCAGCAGCTCGAACAGCAATTATCAGCCCCAGCATTTT. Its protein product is CASSSNSNYQPQHF.

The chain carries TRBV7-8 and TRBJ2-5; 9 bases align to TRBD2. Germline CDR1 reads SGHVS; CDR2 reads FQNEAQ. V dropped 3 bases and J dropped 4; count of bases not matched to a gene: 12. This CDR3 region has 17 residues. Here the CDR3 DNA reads TGTGCCAGCAGCTTTGGGATGGCGGGGGGGCTGGGAGAGACCCAGTACTTC. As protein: CASSFGMAGGLGETQYF.

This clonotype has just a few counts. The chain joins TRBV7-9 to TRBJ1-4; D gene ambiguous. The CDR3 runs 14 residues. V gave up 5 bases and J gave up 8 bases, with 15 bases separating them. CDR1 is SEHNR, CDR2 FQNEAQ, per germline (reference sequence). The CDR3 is CASSPTSRLEKLFF. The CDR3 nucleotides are TGTGCCAGCAGCCCTACGTCCCGTCTCGAAAAACTGTTTTTT.

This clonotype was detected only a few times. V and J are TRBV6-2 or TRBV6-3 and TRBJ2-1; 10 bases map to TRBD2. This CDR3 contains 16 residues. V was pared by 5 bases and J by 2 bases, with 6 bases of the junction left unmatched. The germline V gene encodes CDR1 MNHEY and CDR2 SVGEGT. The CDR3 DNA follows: TGTGCCAGCAGTAAGACTAGCGGGCGTACCTACAATGAGCAGTTCTTC. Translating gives CASSKTSGRTYNEQFF.

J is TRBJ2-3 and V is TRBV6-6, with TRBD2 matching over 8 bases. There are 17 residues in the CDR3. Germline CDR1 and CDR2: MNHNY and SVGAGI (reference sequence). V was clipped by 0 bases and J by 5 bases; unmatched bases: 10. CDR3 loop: CASSYSAGTSSRDTQYF. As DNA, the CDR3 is TGTGCCAGCAGTTACTCGGCCGGGACTAGTTCAAGAGATACGCAGTATTTT.